The 17 T cell receptor beta chains presented below share a single source sample, sequenced in a study of PD-L1 blockade in urothelial cancer. Time point in this sample: pretreatment peripheral blood. Method: immunoSEQ multiplex PCR; TCRdb's copy keeps in-frame clones and lacks some. The sample holds tens of thousands of clones, around 88% seen once. Here the sequenced sample was PBMCs, taken around atezolizumab (anti-PD-L1) treatment. The receptors derive from a woman between 55 and 75 years old with urothelial cancer.

This chain links TRBV19 with TRBJ2-1; no reliable D call. The CDR3 spans 12 residues. Germline V gene sequence: CDR1 LNHDA, CDR2 SQIVND (reference sequence). V shed 2 bases and J shed 4 bases, with 3 bases lying between them. As DNA, the CDR3 is TGTGCCAGTAGTATACAGTACAATGAGCAGTTCTTC. Translation gives CASSIQYNEQFF.

This clone was recorded only once. The gene calls are TRBV28 and TRBJ2-5; D perhaps matches TRBD2 (5 bases). The V gene lost 5 bases and the J gene lost 4 bases, with 11 bases spanning the gap. The CDR3 loop spans 13 amino acids. Germline-derived CDR1 and CDR2 are MDHEN and SYDVKM. The CDR3 spells CASSLRVPETQYF. The CDR3 DNA reads as TGTGCCAGCAGTCTGCGGGTTCCAGAGACCCAGTACTTC.

The V call is TRBV29-1, the J call TRBJ2-7; the match to TRBD2 covers 16 bases. CDR1 is SQVTM, CDR2 ANQGSEA, per germline. This CDR3 spans 16 amino acids. V shed 7 bases and J 0 bases; nucleotides not matched to a gene: 6. CDR3: CSALGTSGGASYEQYF. CDR3 nucleotide sequence: TGCAGCGCCCTCGGGACTAGCGGGGGGGCCTCCTACGAGCAGTACTTC.

V usage is TRBV5-1 and J usage is TRBJ2-5; D unresolved. The germline V gene encodes CDR1 SGHRS and CDR2 YFSETQ. The germline V and J ends were trimmed by 2 bases and 1 base, with 18 bases remaining between them. CDR3 length: 17 amino acids. CDR3 in DNA: TGCGCCAGCAGCTTCCGGAAGAGGATGGCCATCCAAGAGACCCAGTACTTC. It specifies CASSFRKRMAIQETQYF.

This chain joins TRBV6-5 and TRBJ1-1, with a weak D call TRBD1 (6 bases). The germline V gene has CDR1 MNHEY and CDR2 SVGAGI. This CDR3 is built from 11 residues. Trimming cost V 2 bases and J 8 bases, with 6 bases left between them. CDR3 DNA: TGTGCCAGCAGTTACGGGACAGAAGCTTTCTTT. Translating gives CASSYGTEAFF.

The chain recombines TRBV19 with TRBJ1-5; 7 bases are a match to TRBD1. The CDR3 has 14 amino acids. Germline values: CDR1 LNHDA, CDR2 SQIVND (reference sequence). V lost 4 bases to trimming and J lost 7 bases; unmatched junction nucleotides: 7. CDR3 in amino acids: CASSTGQVLQPQHF. In nucleotides, the CDR3 is TGTGCCAGTAGTACCGGACAGGTACTACAGCCCCAGCATTTT.

The J gene is TRBJ1-1, the V gene TRBV11-2; weak D call: TRBD1 (5 bases). CDR3 length equals 14 residues. Trimming pared 7 bases from V and 1 base from J, leaving 13 bases between. From germline, CDR1 is SGHAT and CDR2 FQNNGV. This CDR3 reads CASTSGHTNTEAFF. The CDR3 region has the DNA TGTGCCAGCACGTCTGGACACACGAACACTGAAGCTTTCTTT.

V is TRBV6-4 and J is TRBJ2-1; TRBD1 matches at 7 bases. The ends lost 5 bases at V and 15 bases at J; junction bases unmatched: 13. CDR1 is MRHNA, CDR2 SNTAGT, per germline. The CDR3 runs 13 residues. The CDR3 region is CASSLVTTGKMFF. DNA for the CDR3: TGTGCCAGCAGTCTTGTCACGACAGGGAAAATGTTCTTC.

This chain uses TRBV7-9 with TRBJ1-5; no reliable D call. Deletions cut 1 base from V and 0 bases from J, with 16 bases between. This CDR3 is 18 amino acids long. The germline CDR1 and CDR2 sequences are SEHNR and FQNEAQ (reference sequence). CDR3 loop: CASSLVEPVRYSNQPQHF. CDR3 in DNA: TGTGCCAGCAGCTTAGTGGAACCAGTCAGGTATAGCAATCAGCCCCAGCATTTT.

V and J are TRBV6-5 and TRBJ2-7; 8 bases line up with TRBD2. CDR1 MNHEY and CDR2 SVGAGI come from the germline V gene. With 6 bases clipped from V and 3 bases from J, the junction kept 4 bases outside the gene matches. This CDR3 spans 13 amino acids. The CDR3 region has the DNA TGTGCCAGCAGGGGAGCGGGAGTCTACGAGCAGTACTTC. It codes for CASRGAGVYEQYF.

This clone was picked up one time. The chain uses TRBV7-9 and TRBJ2-2; weak D call: TRBD2 (5 bases). Per the germline V gene, CDR1 is SEHNR and CDR2 is FQNEAQ (reference sequence). V gave up 2 bases and J gave up 9 bases, with 16 bases separating them. This CDR3 region has 15 residues. This CDR3 is CASSLLASLGRELFF. The CDR3 DNA reads as TGTGCCAGCAGCTTACTAGCCTCCCTAGGCCGGGAGCTGTTTTTT.

The DNA of the CDR3 is TGCGCCAGCAGCTTTGGACAGGATAATTCACCCCTCCACTTT. This encodes CASSFGQDNSPLHF. This chain joins TRBV5-1 and TRBJ1-6; TRBD1 aligns across 7 bases. Germline V gene sequence: CDR1 SGHRS, CDR2 YFSETQ. This CDR3 is built from 14 residues. Trimming removed 2 bases from V and 5 bases from J; junction bases left unmatched: 1.

This chain connects TRBV6-5 to TRBJ2-3, with unresolved D. V lost 1 base to trimming and J lost 5 bases, with 4 bases between them. CDR3 length: 12 amino acids. Germline V gives CDR1 MNHEY, CDR2 SVGAGI. The CDR3 loop is CASSYYGDTQYF. CDR3 DNA: TGTGCCAGCAGTTACTACGGAGATACGCAGTATTTT.

The genes are TRBV7-4 and TRBJ1-2; perhaps TRBD1 as D (5 bases). Looked up from germline, CDR1 is SGHVT and CDR2 is SQSDAQ. V gave up 6 bases and J gave up 4 bases, with 9 bases separating them. The CDR3 runs to 12 residues. CDR3 amino acids: CASRRTSYGYTF. The CDR3 bases are TGTGCCAGCAGACGGACAAGCTATGGCTACACCTTC.

The gene calls are TRBV28 and TRBJ1-5; the D gene is possibly TRBD1 (6 bases). The CDR3 sequence is 13 residues long. Germline-derived CDR1 and CDR2 are MDHEN and SYDVKM. Trimming cost V 4 bases and J 6 bases, with 10 bases left between them. The CDR3 bases are TGTGCCAGCAGTTCCGCAGGGGCTCAGCCCCAGCATTTT. Residues: CASSSAGAQPQHF.

The gene calls are TRBV9 and TRBJ2-1, with 7 bases lining up with TRBD1. Losses at the gene ends were 0 bases for V and 3 bases for J; bases not matched to a gene: 6. The V gene's germline CDR1 is SGDLS and CDR2 YYNGEE. The CDR3 has 16 residues. The CDR3 region is CASSVVDRVIYNEQFF. CDR3 bases: TGTGCCAGCAGCGTAGTAGACAGGGTGATCTACAATGAGCAGTTCTTC.

The chain employs TRBV6-1 and TRBJ2-2; D gene unclear. This CDR3 is built from 12 residues. Per the germline V gene, CDR1 is MNHNS and CDR2 is SASEGT. V gave up 8 bases and J gave up 6 bases, with 10 bases separating them. For the CDR3, the DNA is TGTGCCAGCCGGCAGGCCCCCGGGGAGCTGTTTTTT. Amino acid sequence: CASRQAPGELFF.